The next 30 T cell receptor beta chains were all read from a single sample in a study of blood T cell repertoires in COVID-19. Sequencing was performed with immunoSEQ multiplex PCR; in TCRdb, only in-frame clones are kept and a portion is missing. This sample has hundreds of thousands of clones, with approximately 86% found just once. Sequencing used PBMCs or T cells enriched from blood (not recorded which). Every receptor here comes from a woman under 30 who had recovered from COVID-19.

The chain joins TRBV18 to TRBJ2-3; 8 bases are a match to TRBD1. CDR3 length: 17 amino acids. Per the germline V gene, CDR1 is KGHSH and CDR2 is LQKENI. The V gene end was trimmed by 3 bases and the J gene end by 2 bases; junction bases not matched to a gene: 10. In DNA form, the CDR3 reads TGTGCCAGCTCACCTATCCCGCCGACAGGGGACACAGATACGCAGTATTTT. Its protein product is CASSPIPPTGDTDTQYF.

The rearrangement links TRBV19 to TRBJ1-2, with D possibly TRBD1 on 6 matching bases. Trimming stripped 3 bases from V and 0 bases from J, with 20 bases between. The CDR3 consists of 18 residues. Germline lookup yields CDR1 LNHDA and CDR2 SQIVND (reference sequence). The CDR3: CASSMGGQWTLANYGYTF. DNA of the CDR3: TGTGCCAGTAGTATGGGTGGACAGTGGACCTTAGCTAACTATGGCTACACCTTC.

This clone was found a few times. Other DNA sequences in the same sample also yield this CDR3. The genes are TRBV5-1 and TRBJ1-5; D remains unclear. The CDR3 consists of 13 residues. The germline V gene has CDR1 SGHRS and CDR2 YFSETQ. With 0 bases removed from V and 4 bases from J, the gap between germline ends came to 5 bases. The CDR3 DNA is TGCGCCAGCAGCTTGGCCGGGAATCAGCCCCAGCATTTT. Its translation: CASSLAGNQPQHF. Using reference TRBV5-1 and TRBJ1-5 for the parts outside the CDR3, the full variable domain is KAGVTQTPRYLIKTRGQQVTLSCSPISGHRSVSWYQQTPGQGLQFLFEYFSETQRNKGNFPGRFSGRQFSNSRSEMNVSTLELGDSALYLCASSLAGNQPQHFGDGTRLSIL.

This chain joins TRBV3-1 (or the pseudogene TRBV3-2) and TRBJ2-7; 14 nucleotides match TRBD2. Germline V gene lookup returns CDR1 LGHDT and CDR2 YNNKEL (reference sequence). V shed 0 bases, J shed 6 bases, and the junction held 1 base outside the gene matches. The CDR3 covers 15 residues. CDR3 DNA sequence: TGTGCCAGCAGCCAAGAAGGACTAGCGGGAGGCGAGCAGTACTTC. Translation: CASSQEGLAGGEQYF.

This clone was recorded only once. The chain is built from TRBV2 and TRBJ1-5; 8 positions agree with TRBD1. Losses at the gene ends were 6 bases for V and 2 bases for J; bases not matched to a gene: 0. This CDR3 is 13 amino acids long. The germline gives CDR1 SNHLY, CDR2 FYNNEI. The CDR3 bases are TGTGCCAGCAGGGGACAGGGCAATCAGCCCCAGCATTTT. As protein: CASRGQGNQPQHF.

This clone was recorded once. The V gene is TRBV5-1, the J gene TRBJ2-3; the match to TRBD2 covers 8 bases. From germline, CDR1 is SGHRS and CDR2 YFSETQ. There are 14 residues in the CDR3. J gave up 2 bases and V 5 bases, and 4 bases lay outside the gene matches. CDR3 bases: TGCGCCAGCAGTCCGGGGGGGTCCACAGATACGCAGTATTTT. It codes for CASSPGGSTDTQYF.

This rearrangement joins TRBV6-1 to TRBJ1-3; D unclear. Trimming cost V 3 bases and J 0 bases, with 12 bases left between them. CDR1 and CDR2 from the germline V gene are MNHNS and SASEGT. CDR3 length equals 16 residues. CDR3 loop: CASSDFGLRSGNTIYF. The DNA of the CDR3 is TGTGCCAGCAGTGATTTTGGGCTGCGCTCTGGAAACACCATATATTTT.

This clone was recorded a few times. This chain connects TRBV9 to TRBJ1-3, with TRBD1 as a possible D gene (5 bases). CDR1 SGDLS and CDR2 YYNGEE come from the germline V gene. V was pared by 4 bases and J by 2 bases, with 16 bases between. The CDR3 sequence is 16 residues long. The CDR3 sequence: CASSPEGLTAGNTIYF. CDR3 nucleotides: TGTGCCAGCAGCCCAGAGGGACTCACAGCTGGAAACACCATATATTTT.

V usage is TRBV3-1 (or the pseudogene TRBV3-2) and J usage is TRBJ2-1; 7 bases are shared with TRBD1. CDR1 LGHDT and CDR2 YNNKEL come from the germline V gene (reference sequence). Trimming at V came to 4 bases and at J to 5 bases, leaving 17 bases not matched to a gene. This CDR3 has 18 residues. The CDR3 DNA is TGTGCCAGCAGCCCGTACCCGATTCAGGGGGTAGATAACAATGAGCAGTTCTTC. This sequence encodes CASSPYPIQGVDNNEQFF.

J is TRBJ2-7 and V is TRBV4-3, with D possibly being TRBD2 (5 bases). CDR1 is LGHNA and CDR2 is YSLEER in the germline V gene. The CDR3 spans 15 residues. Trimming removed 0 bases from V and 3 bases from J, with 12 bases in between. The CDR3 reads CASSQENTEVYEQYF. CDR3 coding DNA: TGCGCCAGCAGCCAAGAAAACACGGAGGTCTACGAGCAGTACTTC.

This chain connects TRBV28 to TRBJ2-7, with D possibly TRBD2 on 5 matching bases. The CDR3 totals 14 residues. Germline V gene sequence: CDR1 MDHEN, CDR2 SYDVKM. The ends were cut back, 2 bases at V and 3 bases at J, with 11 bases in the middle. The CDR3 reads CASSLRTFVYEQYF. CDR3 coding DNA: TGTGCCAGCAGTTTACGGACTTTCGTCTACGAGCAGTACTTC.

The chain employs TRBV20-1 and TRBJ2-1, with 11 nucleotides matching TRBD2. This CDR3 spans 15 amino acids. Germline CDR1 and CDR2: DFQATT and SNEGSKA (reference sequence). Trimming took 3 bases from V and 4 from J; bases not matched to a gene: 5. The DNA of the CDR3 is TGCAGTGCTAGTGTTAGCGGGGGGGAATACAATGAGCAGTTCTTC. It translates to CSASVSGGEYNEQFF.

Notes on this clone: The junction differs from germline at one of its ends, possibly a read error. The V call is TRBV19, the J call TRBJ1-1, with TRBD1 identical over 12 bases. Germline V gene sequence: CDR1 LNHDA, CDR2 SQIVND (reference sequence). The CDR3 runs 15 residues. CDR3 sequence reads: CASSSGTGGFVVPSF. The DNA of the CDR3 is TGTGCCAGTAGTTCCGGGACAGGGGGCTTCGTGGTTCCTTCCTTT.

V usage is TRBV7-9 and J usage is TRBJ1-1; 7 bases are a match to TRBD1. The CDR3 length is 12 residues. Germline V gene data show CDR1 as SEHNR and CDR2 as FQNEAQ (reference sequence). J gave up 9 bases and V 4 bases, and 5 bases lay outside the gene matches. The CDR3 sequence is CASSSQGVKAFF. The CDR3 DNA follows: TGTGCCAGCAGCTCTCAGGGGGTTAAAGCTTTCTTT.

The V gene is TRBV5-4, the J gene TRBJ1-2; D remains unclear. V was cut by 3 bases and J by 1 base, with 7 bases left in between. The germline gives CDR1 SGHNT, CDR2 YYREEE (reference sequence). The CDR3 runs 13 residues. The CDR3 spells CASSSEVNYGYTF. The CDR3 region has the DNA TGTGCCAGCAGCTCCGAGGTTAACTATGGCTACACCTTC.

The genes are TRBV2 and TRBJ1-5; no firm D call. V gave up 3 bases and J gave up 4 bases, with 7 bases separating them. CDR3 length: 13 residues. The germline V gene has CDR1 SNHLY and CDR2 FYNNEI. CDR3 region: CASSDNMNQPQHF. CDR3 nucleotides: TGTGCCAGCAGTGATAATATGAATCAGCCCCAGCATTTT. Full variable domain (outside the CDR3, taken from reference TRBV2 and TRBJ1-5): EPEVTQTPSHQVTQMGQEVILRCVPISNHLYFYWYRQILGQKVEFLVSFYNNEISEKSEIFDDQFSVERPDGSNFTLKIRSTKLEDSAMYFCASSDNMNQPQHFGDGTRLSIL.

The chain joins TRBV6-5 to TRBJ1-2, with a tentative D call TRBD1 (5 bases). Germline V gene sequence: CDR1 MNHEY, CDR2 SVGAGI. The CDR3 sequence is 15 residues long. V lost 4 bases, J lost 2 bases, and 14 bases lay in between. The CDR3 sequence: CASSSGTLGNYGYTF. Here the CDR3 DNA reads TGTGCCAGCAGTTCCGGGACTCTGGGAAACTATGGCTACACCTTC.

The V gene is TRBV12-5, the J gene TRBJ1-1; unclear D gene. From germline, CDR1 is LGHNT and CDR2 FRNRAP. V was pared by 1 base and J by 0 bases, with 21 bases between. There are 19 residues in the CDR3. The CDR3 region is CASGLAPTSGLYLNTEAFF. The DNA for the CDR3 is TGTGCTAGTGGTTTGGCACCCACCTCCGGGTTGTATTTGAACACTGAAGCTTTCTTT.

The chain couples TRBV4-2 to TRBJ1-2; D not resolved. V was cut by 4 bases and J by 5 bases, with 14 bases left in between. Per the germline V gene, CDR1 is LGHNA and CDR2 is YNFKEQ. This CDR3 has 14 residues. In DNA form, the CDR3 reads TGTGCCAGCAGCCTCCGGGAACCCCGGTATGGCTACACCTTC. The encoded protein is CASSLREPRYGYTF.

This clone is a singleton in its sample. The V gene is TRBV7-9, the J gene TRBJ2-7; a possible D gene is TRBD1 (5 bases). V lost 5 bases, J lost 0 bases, and 8 bases lay in between. Germline V lookup: CDR1 SEHNR, CDR2 FQNEAQ (reference sequence). This CDR3 region has 13 residues. Written as DNA, the CDR3 is TGTGCCAGCAGCCGCGACAGCTCCTACGAGCAGTACTTC. Amino acids: CASSRDSSYEQYF.

The gene calls are TRBV10-2 and TRBJ1-5; TRBD1 is a possible D gene (5 bases). The V and J ends lost 6 bases and 0 bases respectively, with 12 bases between them. The CDR3 loop spans 15 amino acids. The germline CDR1 and CDR2 sequences are WSHSY and SAAADI. CDR3 in amino acids: CASSVTVLSNQPQHF. CDR3 coding DNA: TGCGCCAGCAGCGTGACAGTTCTTAGCAATCAGCCCCAGCATTTT.

The V gene is TRBV6-2 or TRBV6-3, the J gene TRBJ1-5; no definite D call. Trimming shortened V by 5 bases and J by 5 bases, and 13 bases separated the two germline ends. Per germline, CDR1 MNHEY and CDR2 SVGEGT. The length of the CDR3 is 14 residues. The DNA for the CDR3 is TGTGCCAGCAGTGCGAGATTAGCAGATCAGCCCCAGCATTTT. Its protein product is CASSARLADQPQHF.

CDR3 DNA: TGTGCCAGCAGCCCCGGGAGCCAAGAGACCCAGTACTTC. Protein: CASSPGSQETQYF. The chain couples TRBV7-3 to TRBJ2-5; D possibly corresponds to TRBD2 (6 bases). The CDR3 extends over 13 amino acids. With 5 bases removed from V and 1 base from J, the gap between germline ends came to 8 bases. Germline CDR1 SGHTA, CDR2 FQGTGA.

The chain combines TRBV6-5 with TRBJ1-2; D gene ambiguous. The CDR3 loop spans 14 amino acids. V lost 6 bases to trimming and J lost 3 bases, with 14 bases between them. Germline lookup yields CDR1 MNHEY and CDR2 SVGAGI. CDR3 protein: CASRPLVGHYGYTF. The DNA of the CDR3 is TGTGCCAGCAGGCCCCTCGTGGGCCACTATGGCTACACCTTC.

The chain is built from TRBV5-1 and TRBJ1-4, with unresolved D. V was shortened by 1 base and J by 7 bases, with 17 bases between the two germline ends. The CDR3 totals 16 residues. CDR1 and CDR2 from the germline V gene are SGHRS and YFSETQ. The CDR3 loop reads CASSLNVRQPGEKLFF. The CDR3 DNA reads TGCGCCAGCAGCTTGAATGTCCGGCAACCAGGTGAAAAACTGTTTTTT. Complete variable domain (other parts from reference TRBV5-1 and TRBJ1-4): KAGVTQTPRYLIKTRGQQVTLSCSPISGHRSVSWYQQTPGQGLQFLFEYFSETQRNKGNFPGRFSGRQFSNSRSEMNVSTLELGDSALYLCASSLNVRQPGEKLFFGSGTQLSVL.

The gene calls are TRBV3-1 (or the pseudogene TRBV3-2) and TRBJ1-2; D ambiguous. The germline CDR1 and CDR2 sequences are LGHDT and YNNKEL (reference sequence). V was clipped by 1 base and J by 6 bases, with 9 bases between them. The CDR3 is made up of 13 amino acids. CDR3 nucleotides: TGTGCCAGCAGCCAAGGTGCGGGGAATGGCTACACCTTC. This encodes CASSQGAGNGYTF.

The genes are TRBV20-1 and TRBJ1-1; D might be TRBD1 (6 bases). From germline, CDR1 is DFQATT and CDR2 SNEGSKA (reference sequence). CDR3 length: 10 residues. CDR3 residues: CTTGRKGAFF. The CDR3 coding sequence is TGCACCACAGGGCGCAAGGGAGCTTTCTTT.

On this clone itself: This sample also contains other DNA sequences that code for the same CDR3. The chain is built from TRBV5-4 and TRBJ1-3; a weak D match, TRBD1 (5 bases). Germline V gene data show CDR1 as SGHNT and CDR2 as YYREEE (reference sequence). This CDR3 has 15 residues. Trimming took 2 bases from V and 0 from J, leaving 9 bases between them. CDR3 in amino acids: CASSLGRGSGNTIYF. Written as DNA, the CDR3 is TGTGCCAGCAGCTTAGGGAGGGGCTCTGGAAACACCATATATTTT.

The chain is built from TRBV20-1 and TRBJ2-1; D not certain. V dropped 3 bases and J dropped 10 bases, with 16 bases sitting between them. CDR3 size: 13 residues. The germline CDR1 and CDR2 sequences are DFQATT and SNEGSKA (reference sequence). Written as DNA, the CDR3 is TGCAGTGCTAGTAGCTCCATGATCTTCGAGCAGTTCTTC. The encoded protein is CSASSSMIFEQFF.

This clone appeared a single time. The V gene is TRBV5-1, the J gene TRBJ2-1, with 9 nucleotides matching TRBD2. CDR1 SGHRS and CDR2 YFSETQ come from the germline V gene. The length of the CDR3 is 15 residues. J gave up 9 bases and V 4 bases, and 11 bases lay outside the gene matches. CDR3 protein: CASSTRGGGHGEQFF. The DNA for the CDR3 is TGCGCCAGCAGCACTCGCGGGGGGGGCCACGGTGAGCAGTTCTTC.